Listed below are T cell receptor beta chains from one sample, sequenced in a study of blood T cells in healthy people across ages. From the 5' RACE reads, TCRdb called clonotypes with MiXCR, one entry per CDR3 protein. The sample lists 1.5 million to 2 million distinct CDR3 sequences; roughly 49% were seen once. Specimen: blood. Receptors originate from a woman in her thirties or forties in good health. CDR3s include the opening cysteine and the closing phenylalanine or tryptophan. A D gene is named only where the DNA matches it firmly. Only part of the rows carry a size: once, few, many, or a class if the clone is expanded.

J: TRBJ2-3
V: TRBV10-3
size: few
D: .
length: 15
CDR3: CAISPSVPPTDTQYF
DNA: TGTGCCATCAGCCCAAGTGTACCCCCCACAGATACGCAGTATTTT

J: TRBJ2-7
V: TRBV7-2
size: few
D: TRBD1
length: 16
CDR3: CASSLVRGTGANEQYF
DNA: TGTGCCAGCAGCTTAGTCCGCGGGACAGGGGCCAACGAGCAGTACTTC

J: TRBJ1-1
V: TRBV5-1
size: .
D: .
length: 15
CDR3: CASNHGPAENTEAFF
DNA: TGCGCCAGCAACCATGGGCCGGCGGAGAACACTGAAGCTTTCTTT

J: TRBJ1-6
V: TRBV7-9
size: .
D: .
length: 12
CDR3: CASSAAYSPLHF
DNA: TGTGCCAGCAGCGCGGCCTATTCACCCCTCCACTTT

J: TRBJ2-5
V: TRBV9
size: .
D: TRBD2
length: 17
CDR3: CASSVAVTSGGQETQYF
DNA: TGTGCCAGCAGCGTAGCTGTGACTAGCGGGGGGCAAGAGACCCAGTACTTC

J: TRBJ2-3
V: TRBV29-1
size: .
D: TRBD1
length: 16
CDR3: CSARDRPTVSTDTQYF
DNA: TGCAGCGCCCGGGACAGGCCTACCGTTAGCACAGATACGCAGTATTTT

J: TRBJ1-5
V: TRBV10-3
size: .
D: .
length: 14
CDR3: CAISVQGNNQPQHF
DNA: TGTGCCATCAGCGTTCAGGGAAACAATCAGCCCCAGCATTTT

J: TRBJ2-7
V: TRBV28
size: few
D: .
length: 15
CDR3: CASSQRLDSNYEQYF
DNA: TGTGCCAGCAGCCAGAGACTAGATTCTAACTACGAGCAGTACTTC

J: TRBJ2-6
V: TRBV20-1
size: few
D: .
length: 15
CDR3: CSASGDPTGANVLTF
DNA: TGCAGTGCTAGCGGGGACCCGACCGGGGCCAACGTCCTGACTTTC

J: TRBJ2-1
V: TRBV7-2
size: few
D: TRBD2
length: 17
CDR3: CASSLGPIAGGRNEQFF
DNA: TGTGCCAGCAGCTTAGGGCCCATAGCGGGGGGGCGGAATGAGCAGTTCTTC

J: TRBJ2-6
V: TRBV29-1
size: .
D: .
length: 16
CDR3: CSALGDADSGTNVLTF
DNA: TGCAGCGCCCTAGGGGACGCCGACTCTGGGACCAACGTCCTGACTTTC

J: TRBJ1-2
V: TRBV27
size: many
D: .
length: 13
CDR3: CASSLSGSYGYTF
DNA: TGTGCCAGCAGTTTATCTGGATCCTATGGCTACACCTTC

J: TRBJ2-3
V: TRBV6-5
size: few
D: .
length: 14
CDR3: CASSIRQGPDTQYF
DNA: TGTGCCAGCAGTATCCGTCAGGGTCCAGATACGCAGTATTTT

J: TRBJ2-3
V: TRBV4-3
size: .
D: TRBD1
length: 15
CDR3: CASSHDRGPVDTQYF
DNA: TGCGCCAGCAGCCATGACAGGGGGCCAGTAGATACGCAGTATTTT